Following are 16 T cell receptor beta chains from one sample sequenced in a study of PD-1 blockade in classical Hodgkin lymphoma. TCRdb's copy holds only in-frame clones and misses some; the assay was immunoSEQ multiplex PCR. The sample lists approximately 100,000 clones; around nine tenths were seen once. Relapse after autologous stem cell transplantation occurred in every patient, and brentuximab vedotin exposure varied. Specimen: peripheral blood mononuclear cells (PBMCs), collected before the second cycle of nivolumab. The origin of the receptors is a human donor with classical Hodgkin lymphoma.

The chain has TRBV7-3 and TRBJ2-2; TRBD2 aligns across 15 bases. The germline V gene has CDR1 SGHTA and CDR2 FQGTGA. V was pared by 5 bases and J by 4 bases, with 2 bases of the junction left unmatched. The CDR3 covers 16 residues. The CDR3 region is CASSLGLAGGTGELFF. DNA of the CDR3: TGTGCCAGCAGCCTGGGACTAGCGGGGGGCACCGGGGAGCTGTTTTTT. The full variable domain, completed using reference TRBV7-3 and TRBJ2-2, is GAGVSQTPSNKVTEKGKYVELRCDPISGHTALYWYRQSLGQGPEFLIYFQGTGAADDSGLPNDRFFAVRPEGSVSTLKIQRTERGDSAVYLCASSLGLAGGTGELFFGEGSRLTVL.

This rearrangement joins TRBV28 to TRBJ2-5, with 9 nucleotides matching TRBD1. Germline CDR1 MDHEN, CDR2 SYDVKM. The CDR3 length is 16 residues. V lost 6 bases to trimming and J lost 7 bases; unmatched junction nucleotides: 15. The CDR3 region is CASRGIRDRASGTQYF. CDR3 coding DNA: TGTGCCAGCAGGGGCATCCGGGACAGGGCATCAGGGACCCAGTACTTC.

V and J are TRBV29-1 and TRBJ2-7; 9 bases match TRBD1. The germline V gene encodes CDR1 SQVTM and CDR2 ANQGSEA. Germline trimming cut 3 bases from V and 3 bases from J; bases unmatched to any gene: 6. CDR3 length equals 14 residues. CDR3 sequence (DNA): TGCAGCGTTGAGGTACTGGACAGGGGCTACGAGCAGTACTTC. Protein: CSVEVLDRGYEQYF.

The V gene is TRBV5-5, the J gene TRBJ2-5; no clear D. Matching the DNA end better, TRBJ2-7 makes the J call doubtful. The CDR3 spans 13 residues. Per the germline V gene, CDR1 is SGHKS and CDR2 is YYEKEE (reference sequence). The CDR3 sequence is CASSLWVGYEQYF. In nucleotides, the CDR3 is TGTGCCAGCAGCTTGTGGGTGGGCTACGAGCAGTACTTC.

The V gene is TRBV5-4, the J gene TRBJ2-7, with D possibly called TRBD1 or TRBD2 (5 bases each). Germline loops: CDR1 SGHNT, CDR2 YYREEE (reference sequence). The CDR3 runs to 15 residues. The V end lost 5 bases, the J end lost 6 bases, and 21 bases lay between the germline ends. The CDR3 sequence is CASRMSPGPFIEQYF. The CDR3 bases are TGTGCCAGCAGAATGTCCCCGGGACCGTTTATCGAGCAGTACTTC. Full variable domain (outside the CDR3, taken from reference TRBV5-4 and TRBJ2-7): ETGVTQSPTHLIKTRGQQVTLRCSSQSGHNTVSWYQQALGQGPQFIFQYYREEENGRGNFPPRFSGLQFPNYSSELNVNALELDDSALYLCASRMSPGPFIEQYFGPGTRLTVT.

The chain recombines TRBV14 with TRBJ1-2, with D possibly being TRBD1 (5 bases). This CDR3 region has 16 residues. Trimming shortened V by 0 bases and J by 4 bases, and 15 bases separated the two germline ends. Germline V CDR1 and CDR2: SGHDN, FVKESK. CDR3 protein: CASSQDEQGGIYGYTF. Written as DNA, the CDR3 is TGTGCCAGCAGCCAAGATGAGCAGGGAGGGATCTATGGCTACACCTTC.

The CDR3 sequence: CASSLDRGLANEKLFF. CDR3 in DNA: TGTGCCAGCAGCTTGGACAGGGGGCTAGCTAATGAAAAACTGTTTTTT. V is TRBV5-4 and J is TRBJ1-4, with 9 bases identical to TRBD1. Germline V gene lookup returns CDR1 SGHNT and CDR2 YYREEE (reference sequence). V gave up 0 bases and J gave up 3 bases; unmatched junction bases: 3. The CDR3 covers 16 residues.

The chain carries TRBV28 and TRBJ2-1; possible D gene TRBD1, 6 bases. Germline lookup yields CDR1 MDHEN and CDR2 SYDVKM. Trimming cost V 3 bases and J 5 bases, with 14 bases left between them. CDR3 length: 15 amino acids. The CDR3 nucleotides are TGTGCCAGCAGTTTTAGTGCAGGGGTGGACAATGAGCAGTTCTTC. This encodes CASSFSAGVDNEQFF.

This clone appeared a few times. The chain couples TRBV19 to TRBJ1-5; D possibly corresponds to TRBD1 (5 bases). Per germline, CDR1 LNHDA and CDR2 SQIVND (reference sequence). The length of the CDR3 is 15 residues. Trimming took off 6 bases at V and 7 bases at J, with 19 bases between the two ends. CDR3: CASRLGDIGLQPQHF. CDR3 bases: TGTGCCAGTAGACTAGGGGATATTGGATTGCAGCCCCAGCATTTT.

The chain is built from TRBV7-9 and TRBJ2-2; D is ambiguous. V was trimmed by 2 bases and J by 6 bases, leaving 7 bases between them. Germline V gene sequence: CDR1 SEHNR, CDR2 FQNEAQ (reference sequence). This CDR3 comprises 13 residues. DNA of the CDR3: TGTGCCAGCAGCTTACAGAGGCCCGGGGAGCTGTTTTTT. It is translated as CASSLQRPGELFF.

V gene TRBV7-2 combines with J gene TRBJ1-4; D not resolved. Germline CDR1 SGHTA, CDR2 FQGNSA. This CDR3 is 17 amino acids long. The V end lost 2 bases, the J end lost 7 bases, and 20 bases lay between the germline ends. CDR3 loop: CASSLTAIKGSFEKLFF. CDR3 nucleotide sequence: TGTGCCAGCAGCTTAACCGCCATCAAAGGTTCCTTTGAAAAACTGTTTTTT.

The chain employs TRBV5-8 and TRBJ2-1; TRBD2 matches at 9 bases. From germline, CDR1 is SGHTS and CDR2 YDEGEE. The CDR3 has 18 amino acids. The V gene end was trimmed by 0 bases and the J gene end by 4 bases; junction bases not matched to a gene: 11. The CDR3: CASSLAFFPAGGYNEQFF. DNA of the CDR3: TGTGCCAGCAGCTTGGCCTTTTTCCCAGCGGGGGGTTACAATGAGCAGTTCTTC. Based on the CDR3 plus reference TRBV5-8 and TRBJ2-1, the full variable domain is EAGVTQSPTHLIKTRGQQATLRCSPISGHTSVYWYQQALGLGLQFLLWYDEGEERNRGNFPPRFSGRQFPNYSSELNVNALELEDSALYLCASSLAFFPAGGYNEQFFGPGTRLTVL.

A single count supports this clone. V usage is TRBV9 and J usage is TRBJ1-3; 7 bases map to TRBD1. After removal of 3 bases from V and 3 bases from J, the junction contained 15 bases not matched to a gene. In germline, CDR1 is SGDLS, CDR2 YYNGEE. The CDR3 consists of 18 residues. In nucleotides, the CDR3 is TGTGCCAGCAGCGGAGGAGTGAACAGGGGAGAAGGTGGAAACACCATATATTTT. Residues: CASSGGVNRGEGGNTIYF. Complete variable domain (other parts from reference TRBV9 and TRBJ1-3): DSGVTQTPKHLITATGQRVTLRCSPRSGDLSVYWYQQSLDQGLQFLIQYYNGEERAKGNILERFSAQQFPDLHSELNLSSLELGDSALYFCASSGGVNRGEGGNTIYFGEGSWLTVV.

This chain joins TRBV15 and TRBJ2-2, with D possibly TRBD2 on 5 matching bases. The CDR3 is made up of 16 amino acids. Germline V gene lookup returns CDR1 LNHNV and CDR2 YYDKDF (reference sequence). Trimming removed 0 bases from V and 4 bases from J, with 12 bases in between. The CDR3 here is CATSREEGWITGELFF. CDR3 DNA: TGTGCCACCAGCAGAGAAGAGGGATGGATCACCGGGGAGCTGTTTTTT.

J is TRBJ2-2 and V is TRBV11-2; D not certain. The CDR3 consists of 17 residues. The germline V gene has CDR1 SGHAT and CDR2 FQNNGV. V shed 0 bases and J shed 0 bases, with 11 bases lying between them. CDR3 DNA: TGTGCCAGCAGCTTAGATTCGACGGGCGCGAACACCGGGGAGCTGTTTTTT. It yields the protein CASSLDSTGANTGELFF.

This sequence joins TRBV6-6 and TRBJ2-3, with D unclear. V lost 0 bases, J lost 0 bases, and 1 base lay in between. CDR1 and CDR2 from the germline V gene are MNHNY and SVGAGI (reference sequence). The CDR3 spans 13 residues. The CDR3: CASSYSSTDTQYF. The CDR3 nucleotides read TGTGCCAGCAGTTACTCTAGCACAGATACGCAGTATTTT.